This TCR beta chain was profiled in a study of T cell responses to AZD1222 COVID-19 vaccine. The study's findings and limits: Spike-specific TCR breadth and depth rose after two AZD1222 doses. Most donors were white British, females outnumbered males, and clonal diversity was possibly underestimated.

The CDR3 sequence is 13 residues long. Germline loops: CDR1 MNHEY, CDR2 SVGEGT. The V end was cut by 1 base, the J end by 3 bases, with 6 bases between. Comments on this clone: Its target is not known.

Clones were read by immunoSEQ multiplex PCR, and TCRdb kept only the in-frame ones, dropping some. The table includes about 130,000 clones, 85% to 95% detected once. Pooling covered second doses at about 4 or about 12 weeks. This clonotype was obtained from an adult who received the AZD1222 COVID-19 vaccine. Sequenced material: peripheral blood, taken 28 days after the second AZD1222 dose. The V gene is TRBV6-2 or TRBV6-3, the J gene TRBJ1-1; possibly TRBD1 for D (5 bases). The CDR3 DNA sequence: TGTGCCAGCAGTTACTGGGGCCACACTGAAGCTTTCTTT. It specifies CASSYWGHTEAFF.